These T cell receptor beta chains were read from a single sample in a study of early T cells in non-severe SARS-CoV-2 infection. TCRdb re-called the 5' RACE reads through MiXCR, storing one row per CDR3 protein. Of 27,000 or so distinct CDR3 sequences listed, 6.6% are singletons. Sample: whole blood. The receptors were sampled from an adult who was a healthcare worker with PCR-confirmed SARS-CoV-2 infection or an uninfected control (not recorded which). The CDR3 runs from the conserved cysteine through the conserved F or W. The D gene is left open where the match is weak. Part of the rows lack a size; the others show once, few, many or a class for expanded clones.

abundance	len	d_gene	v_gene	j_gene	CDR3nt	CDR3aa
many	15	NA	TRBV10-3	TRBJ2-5	TGTGCCATCAGTCCCGGGACCCGACAACAAGAGACCCAGTACTTC	CAISPGTRQQETQYF
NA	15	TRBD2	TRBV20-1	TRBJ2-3	TGCAGTGCTATAGGGACTAGCATTCGCACAGATACGCAGTATTTT	CSAIGTSIRTDTQYF
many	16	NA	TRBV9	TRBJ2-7	TGTGCCAGCAGCGTAGGCGGACCACCGAGCTCCTACGAGCAGTACTTC	CASSVGGPPSSYEQYF
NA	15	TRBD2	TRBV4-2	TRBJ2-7	TGTGCCAGCAGCCAGGTGTATAGCGGGGGAGGCGAGCAGTACTTC	CASSQVYSGGGEQYF
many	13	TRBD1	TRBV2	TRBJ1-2	TGTGCCAGCAGGGGACAGGGTAGCTATGGCTACACCTTC	CASRGQGSYGYTF
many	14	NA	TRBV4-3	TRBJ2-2	TGCGCCAGCAGCCAAGTTTCCATAGGCGGGGAGCTGTTTTTT	CASSQVSIGGELFF
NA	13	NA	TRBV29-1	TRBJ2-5	TGCAGCGTTGATGGCAGGGACCAAGAGACCCAGTACTTC	CSVDGRDQETQYF
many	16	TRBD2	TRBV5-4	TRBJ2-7	TGTGCCAGCAGCCGGCCGACTAGCGGGAGAAGGTACGAGCAGTACTTC	CASSRPTSGRRYEQYF
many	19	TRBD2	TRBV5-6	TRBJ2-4	TGTGCCAGCAGCTTGGCGGGAGGGAGAGTGGGCCTAGCCAAAAACATTCAGTACTTC	CASSLAGGRVGLAKNIQYF
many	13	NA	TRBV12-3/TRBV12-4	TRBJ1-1	TGTGCCAGCGAACAGCTTATGAACACTGAAGCTTTCTTT	CASEQLMNTEAFF
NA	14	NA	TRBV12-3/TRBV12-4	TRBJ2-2	TGTGCCAGCAGTTCTGTAAGGGTTTACGGGGAGCTGTTTTTT	CASSSVRVYGELFF
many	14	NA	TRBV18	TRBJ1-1	TGTGCCAGCTCACCTCGGGCGTGGCCCACTGAAGCTTTCTTT	CASSPRAWPTEAFF
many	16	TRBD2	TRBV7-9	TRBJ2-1	TGTGCCAGCAGCTTAGTGGTAGCGGGGGGAAGCAATGAGCAGTTCTTC	CASSLVVAGGSNEQFF
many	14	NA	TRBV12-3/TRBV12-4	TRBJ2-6	TGTGCCAGCAGTTTTGCTGCCGGGGCCAACGTCCTGACTTTC	CASSFAAGANVLTF
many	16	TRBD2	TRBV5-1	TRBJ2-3	TGCGCCAGCAGCTTTAGTAGCGGGAACCCCCCAGATACGCAGTATTTT	CASSFSSGNPPDTQYF
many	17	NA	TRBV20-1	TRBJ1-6	TGCAGTGCTAGCCCCCCGACCGTGACCTCCTATAATTCACCCCTCCACTTT	CSASPPTVTSYNSPLHF
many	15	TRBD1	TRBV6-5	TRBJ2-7	TGTGCCAGCGGAAGGAGGGACAGGGGGCATTACGAGCAGTACTTC	CASGRRDRGHYEQYF
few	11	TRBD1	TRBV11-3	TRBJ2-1	TGTGCCAGCAGCATCACAGGGGATCAGTTCTTC	CASSITGDQFF
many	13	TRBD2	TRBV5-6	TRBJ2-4	TGTGCCAGCAGCCGGGACTATAACGACATTCAGTACTTC	CASSRDYNDIQYF
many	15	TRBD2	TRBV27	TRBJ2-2	TGTGCCGCAGCCGCCGGGACTAGCGGTGCCGGGGAGCTGTTTTTT	CAAAAGTSGAGELFF
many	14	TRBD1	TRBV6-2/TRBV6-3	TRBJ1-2	TGTGCCAGCAGTTGGTCCCGGACAGGGGATAGCTACACCTTC	CASSWSRTGDSYTF
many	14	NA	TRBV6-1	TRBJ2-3	TGTGCCAGCAGTGTTGGGCAAAGCACAGATACGCAGTATTTT	CASSVGQSTDTQYF
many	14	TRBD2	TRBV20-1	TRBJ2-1	TGCAGTGCCCCTTTTACGGCGGGGGACAATGAGCAGTTCTTC	CSAPFTAGDNEQFF
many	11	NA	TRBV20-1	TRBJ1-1	TGCAGTGCTTACGGGGGTACTGAAGCTTTCTTT	CSAYGGTEAFF
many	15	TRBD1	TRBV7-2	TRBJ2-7	TGTGCCAGCAGCTTAGCAGGACAGGGCTCCTACGAGCAGTACTTC	CASSLAGQGSYEQYF
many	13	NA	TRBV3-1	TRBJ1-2	TGTGCCAGCAGCCCGGGGCCGGAGGGAGGCTACACCTTC	CASSPGPEGGYTF
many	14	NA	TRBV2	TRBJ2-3	TGTGCCAGCAGTGGGCCTAAATACACAGATACGCAGTATTTT	CASSGPKYTDTQYF
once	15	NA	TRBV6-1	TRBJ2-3	TGTGCCAGCAGTCAGAACCGATTTTCCACAGATACGCAGTATTTT	CASSQNRFSTDTQYF
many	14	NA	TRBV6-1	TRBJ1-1	TGTGCCAGCCGAACCGGGACAACTTCAATGGGGGCTTTCTTT	CASRTGTTSMGAFF
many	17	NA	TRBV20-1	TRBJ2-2	TGCAGTGCTAGAGATGGGACAAGGCGCCCGGACACCGGGGAGCTGTTTTTT	CSARDGTRRPDTGELFF
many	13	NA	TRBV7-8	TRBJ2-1	TGTGCCAGCAGCTTTTCGATTGTGGGTGAGCAGTTCTTC	CASSFSIVGEQFF
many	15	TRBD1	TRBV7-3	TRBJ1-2	TGTGCCAGCAGCTTAACTCGCGACAGGGCTGATGGCTACACCTTC	CASSLTRDRADGYTF
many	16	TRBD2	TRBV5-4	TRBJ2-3	TGTGCCAGCAGCCGATCGGTTAGCGGGGGTACAGATACGCAGTATTTT	CASSRSVSGGTDTQYF
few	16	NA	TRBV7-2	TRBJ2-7	TGTGCCAGCAGCTTAGGGGGCGCGGGTTTCGGCTACGAGCAGTACTTC	CASSLGGAGFGYEQYF
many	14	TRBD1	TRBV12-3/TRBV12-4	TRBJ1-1	TGTGCCAGCAGCCGGACAGGGGCGGGCACTGAAGCTTTCTTT	CASSRTGAGTEAFF
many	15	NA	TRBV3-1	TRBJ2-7	TGTGCCAGCAGCCAAGGGGCAGGGACATCCTACGAGCAGTACTTC	CASSQGAGTSYEQYF
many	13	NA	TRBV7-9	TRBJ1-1	TGTGCCAGCAGCCCAGTTGGGAACACTGAAGCTTTCTTT	CASSPVGNTEAFF
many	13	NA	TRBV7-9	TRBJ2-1	TGTGCCAGCACGCCAGTCTCCTACAATGAGCAGTTCTTC	CASTPVSYNEQFF
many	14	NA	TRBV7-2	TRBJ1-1	TGTGCCAGCAGCTTAGTGCCGGCGAACACTGAAGCTTTCTTT	CASSLVPANTEAFF
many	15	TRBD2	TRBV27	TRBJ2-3	TGTGCCAGCAGTTTGACTAGCGGCGGCACAGATACGCAGTATTTT	CASSLTSGGTDTQYF
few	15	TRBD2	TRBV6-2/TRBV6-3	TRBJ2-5	TGTGCCAGCAGTTCGGCTCTAGCGGGGGAAGAGACCCAGTACTTC	CASSSALAGEETQYF
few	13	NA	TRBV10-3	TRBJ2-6	TGTGCCATCGGGACTTCTGGGGCCAACGTCCTGACTTTC	CAIGTSGANVLTF
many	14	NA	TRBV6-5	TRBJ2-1	TGTGCCAGCAGTTACTCCGACAGCTACAATGAGCAGTTCTTC	CASSYSDSYNEQFF
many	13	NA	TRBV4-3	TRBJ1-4	TGCGCCAGCAGCCAAGACAGGACAGAAAAACTGTTTTTT	CASSQDRTEKLFF
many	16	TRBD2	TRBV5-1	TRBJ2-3	TGCGCCAGCAGCTTGACGGGGGGGCTCGGCACAGATACGCAGTATTTT	CASSLTGGLGTDTQYF
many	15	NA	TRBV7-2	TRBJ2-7	TGTGCCAGCAGCTCAGGATCCAGGGGTGGATACGAGCAGTACTTC	CASSSGSRGGYEQYF
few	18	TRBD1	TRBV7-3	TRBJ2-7	TGTGCCAGCAGCCACTCGCTGGAGGGACAGGGGGCGCAGTGGGAGCAGTACTTC	CASSHSLEGQGAQWEQYF
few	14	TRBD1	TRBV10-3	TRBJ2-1	TGTGCCATCAGGGACAGGGCCCACTACAATGAGCAGTTCTTC	CAIRDRAHYNEQFF
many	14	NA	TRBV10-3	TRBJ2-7	TGTGCCATTACTCCTTCTCGATCCCCCTACGAGCAGTACTTC	CAITPSRSPYEQYF
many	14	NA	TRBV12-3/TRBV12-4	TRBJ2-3	TGTGCCAGCAGTTCCGCCTCGAGGGGAGATACGCAGTATTTT	CASSSASRGDTQYF
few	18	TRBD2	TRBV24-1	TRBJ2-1	TGTGCCACCAGTGATTCAAAGATAGCGGGAGTAAGTTACAATGAGCAGTTCTTC	CATSDSKIAGVSYNEQFF